This TCR beta chain is drawn from a study of beta chain features in type 1 diabetes. Study-wide findings and caveats: TCRB CDR3 length was moderately but significantly reduced in all four CD4+ subsets of Type 1 diabetes patients.

Reverse transcription of all isolated RNA meant that expressed TCRB transcripts were sequenced. The data were produced by immunoSEQ multiplex PCR, yet TCRdb's version contains in-frame clones alone and is incomplete. This sample yields a few hundred thousand clones, of which 9.5% to 10% are seen a single time; about 0.6% belongs to the top ten. Only a few counts were recorded for this clone. No antigen is known for it. V was clipped by 5 bases and J by 3 bases; unmatched bases: 15. This CDR3 region has 17 residues. Germline V gives CDR1 SGHNT, CDR2 YENEEA. Material for sequencing was central memory CD4+ T cells from blood. This receptor was obtained from a man aged 25-45 years with type 1 diabetes. The rearrangement links TRBV11-3 to TRBJ2-5; TRBD2 aligns across 7 bases. CDR3 coding DNA: TGTGCCAGCAGCCGGGTCGGCAGCGGGAACCCTGAAGAGACCCAGTACTTC. This gives the protein CASSRVGSGNPEETQYF.